This TCR beta chain was captured by sequencing in a study of T cells in Graves' hyperthyroidism and ophthalmopathy. Findings and caveats of the study: Through a model of 13 V-J features, ophthalmopathy was separated from stable hyperthyroidism.

Using 10 ml of fresh peripheral blood, PBMCs were prepared. RNA transcripts were the template for amplifying TCR beta CDR3 regions. TCR CDR3 underwent first-round RT-PCR with the HTBI primer set. TCRdb analysed the multiplex PCR reads with MiXCR anew, one entry per CDR3 protein. The table records around 340,000 distinct CDR3 sequences, around 13% of them present only once. About this clonotype: Antigen unknown. Germline and junction disagree at one end, which may indicate a read error.

The CDR3 is made up of 14 amino acids. CDR1 and CDR2 (germline): MDHEN, SYDVKM. The sequence came from a woman in her 30s with Graves' hyperthyroidism. The sequenced sample was blood. The chain recombines TRBV28 with TRBJ1-5; the match to TRBD1 covers 10 bases. In DNA form, the CDR3 reads TGTGCCAGCAGTTCCGACAGGGGGCGGCAGCCCCCGCATTTT. Translation gives CASSSDRGRQPPHF.